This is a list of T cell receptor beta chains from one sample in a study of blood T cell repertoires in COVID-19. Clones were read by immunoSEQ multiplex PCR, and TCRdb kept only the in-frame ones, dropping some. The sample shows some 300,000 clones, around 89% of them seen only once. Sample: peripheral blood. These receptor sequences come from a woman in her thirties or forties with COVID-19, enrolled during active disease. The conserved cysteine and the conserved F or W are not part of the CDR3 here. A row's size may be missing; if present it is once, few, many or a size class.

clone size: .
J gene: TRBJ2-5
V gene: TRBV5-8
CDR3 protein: ATSGTGGKTQY

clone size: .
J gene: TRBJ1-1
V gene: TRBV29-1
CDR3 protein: SVLLTGLDF

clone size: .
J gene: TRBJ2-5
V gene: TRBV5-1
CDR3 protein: ASVSGSGETQY

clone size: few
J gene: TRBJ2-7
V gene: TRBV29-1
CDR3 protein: SVEWSYEQY

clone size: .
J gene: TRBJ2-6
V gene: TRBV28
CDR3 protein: ASSRRTGVGANVLT

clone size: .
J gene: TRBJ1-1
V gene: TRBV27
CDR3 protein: ASSTTKQGGFTEAF

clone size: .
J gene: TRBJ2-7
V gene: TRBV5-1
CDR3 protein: ASSLRGYEQY

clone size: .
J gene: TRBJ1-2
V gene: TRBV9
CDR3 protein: ASSVFELANYGYT

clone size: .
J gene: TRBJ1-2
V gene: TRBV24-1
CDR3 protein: ATSERDRGHGYT

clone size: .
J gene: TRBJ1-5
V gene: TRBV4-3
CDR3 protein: ASSQEFRQPQH

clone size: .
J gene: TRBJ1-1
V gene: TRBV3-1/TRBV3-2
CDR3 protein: ASSQVGGDTEAF

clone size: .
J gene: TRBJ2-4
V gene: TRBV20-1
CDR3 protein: SALGLSQY

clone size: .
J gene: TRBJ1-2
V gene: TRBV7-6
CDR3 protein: ASSLATGTGGRYGYT

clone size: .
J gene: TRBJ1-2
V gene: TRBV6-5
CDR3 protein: ASSRGQSNYGYT

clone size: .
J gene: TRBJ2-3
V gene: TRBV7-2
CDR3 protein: ASSSNAWSNTQY

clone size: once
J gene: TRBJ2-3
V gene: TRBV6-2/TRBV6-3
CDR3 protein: ASSPRTGAAMGDTQY

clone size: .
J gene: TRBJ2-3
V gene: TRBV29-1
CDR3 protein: SVPPGQGATDTQY

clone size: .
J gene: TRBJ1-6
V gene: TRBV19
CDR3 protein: ASSIGGTGNSPLH

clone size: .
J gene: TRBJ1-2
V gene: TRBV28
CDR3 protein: ASTSGGRGYT

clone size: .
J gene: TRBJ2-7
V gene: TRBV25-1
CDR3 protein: ASSTDTLYEQY

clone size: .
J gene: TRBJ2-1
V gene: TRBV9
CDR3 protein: ASSVPGSSYNEQF

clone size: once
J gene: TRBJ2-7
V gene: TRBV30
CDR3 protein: AWSVRGTGPYEQY

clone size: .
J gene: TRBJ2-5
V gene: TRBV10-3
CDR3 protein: AISESGGPQY

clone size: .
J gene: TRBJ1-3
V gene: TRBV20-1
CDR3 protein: SASLGAVPGNTIY

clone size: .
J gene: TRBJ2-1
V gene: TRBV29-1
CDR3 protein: SVIGGQGTYNEQF

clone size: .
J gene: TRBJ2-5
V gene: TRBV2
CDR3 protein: ASSPRDRDQETQY

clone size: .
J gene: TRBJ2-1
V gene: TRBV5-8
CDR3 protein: ASSLGLAGGYNEQF

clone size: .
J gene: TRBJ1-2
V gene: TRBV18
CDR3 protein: ASSPQSHPT

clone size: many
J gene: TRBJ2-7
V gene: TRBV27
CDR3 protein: ASSSDPGQILLEQY

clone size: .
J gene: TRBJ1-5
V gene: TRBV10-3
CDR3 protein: ATGGGNQPQH

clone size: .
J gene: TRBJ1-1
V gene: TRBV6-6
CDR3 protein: ASTQWAEAF

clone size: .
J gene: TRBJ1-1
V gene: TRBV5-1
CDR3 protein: ASDGPGSSEAF

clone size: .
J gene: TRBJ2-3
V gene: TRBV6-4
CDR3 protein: ASSDGASPLDTQY

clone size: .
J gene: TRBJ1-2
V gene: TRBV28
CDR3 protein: ASSLGRGESSYT

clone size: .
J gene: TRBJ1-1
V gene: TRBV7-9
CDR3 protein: AVRTGTGNTEAF

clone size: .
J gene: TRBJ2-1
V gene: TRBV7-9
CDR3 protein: ASSFGTSLNEQF

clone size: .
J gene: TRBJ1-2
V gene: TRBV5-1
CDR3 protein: ASSTDRNGYT

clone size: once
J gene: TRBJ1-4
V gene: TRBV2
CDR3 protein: ASRKESTNEKLF

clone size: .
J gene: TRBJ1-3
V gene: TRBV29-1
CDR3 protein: SVTPSGNTIY

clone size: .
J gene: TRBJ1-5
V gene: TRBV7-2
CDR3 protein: ASSSGGSSNQPQH

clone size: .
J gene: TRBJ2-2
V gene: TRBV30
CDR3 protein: AWSVLDRETGELF

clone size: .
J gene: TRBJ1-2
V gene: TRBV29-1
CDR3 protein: SVEQTQQAGGGGYT

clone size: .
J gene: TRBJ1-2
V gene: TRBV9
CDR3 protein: ASSYRTGVYGYT

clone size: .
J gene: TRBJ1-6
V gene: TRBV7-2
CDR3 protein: ASSGQGYNSPLH

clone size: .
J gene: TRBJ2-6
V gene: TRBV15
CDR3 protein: ATSKPGTGANVLT

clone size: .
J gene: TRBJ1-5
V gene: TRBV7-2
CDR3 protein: ASSPMGARSNQPQH

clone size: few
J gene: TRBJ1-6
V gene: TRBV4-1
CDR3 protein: ASSQLWTGGAYNSPLH